This T cell receptor (beta chain) originates from a study of graft-versus-host responses after intestinal transplantation. About the research overall: Multivisceral, liver-intestinal, or isolated intestinal transplants were performed in recipients. Notes on the study in general: Present in recipient marrow, GvH clones included some that appeared first in ileum or blood.

Germline assignment: CDR1 MNHEY and CDR2 SMNVEV (reference sequence). Losses at the gene ends were 1 base for V and 2 bases for J; bases not matched to a gene: 4. The length of the CDR3 is 16 residues. Clones were read by immunoSEQ multiplex PCR, and TCRdb kept only the in-frame ones, dropping some. The table has tens of thousands of clones, 92% seen once. This clone is a singleton in its sample. Its specificity is not known. This sequence was found in a human donor who received an intestinal transplant. The chain recombines TRBV27 with TRBJ2-7; TRBD2 agrees at 11 bases. Material: unstimulated CD4+ T cells sorted from spleen or lymph node cells, obtained before intestinal transplant. The CDR3 DNA follows: TGTGCCAGCAGTTTATACCAGGGACTAGCGGCCTACGAGCAGTACTTC. Its translation is CASSLYQGLAAYEQYF.